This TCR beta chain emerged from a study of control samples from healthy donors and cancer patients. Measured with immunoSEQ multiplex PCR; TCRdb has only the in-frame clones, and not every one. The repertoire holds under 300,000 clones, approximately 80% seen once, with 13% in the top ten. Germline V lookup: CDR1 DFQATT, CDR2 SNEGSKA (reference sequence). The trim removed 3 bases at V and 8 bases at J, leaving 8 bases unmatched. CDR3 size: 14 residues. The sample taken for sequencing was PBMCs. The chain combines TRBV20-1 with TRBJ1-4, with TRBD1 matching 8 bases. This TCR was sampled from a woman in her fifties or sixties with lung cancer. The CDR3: CSASQGAGAEKLFF. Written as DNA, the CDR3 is TGCAGTGCTAGTCAGGGGGCTGGGGCGGAAAAACTGTTTTTT.